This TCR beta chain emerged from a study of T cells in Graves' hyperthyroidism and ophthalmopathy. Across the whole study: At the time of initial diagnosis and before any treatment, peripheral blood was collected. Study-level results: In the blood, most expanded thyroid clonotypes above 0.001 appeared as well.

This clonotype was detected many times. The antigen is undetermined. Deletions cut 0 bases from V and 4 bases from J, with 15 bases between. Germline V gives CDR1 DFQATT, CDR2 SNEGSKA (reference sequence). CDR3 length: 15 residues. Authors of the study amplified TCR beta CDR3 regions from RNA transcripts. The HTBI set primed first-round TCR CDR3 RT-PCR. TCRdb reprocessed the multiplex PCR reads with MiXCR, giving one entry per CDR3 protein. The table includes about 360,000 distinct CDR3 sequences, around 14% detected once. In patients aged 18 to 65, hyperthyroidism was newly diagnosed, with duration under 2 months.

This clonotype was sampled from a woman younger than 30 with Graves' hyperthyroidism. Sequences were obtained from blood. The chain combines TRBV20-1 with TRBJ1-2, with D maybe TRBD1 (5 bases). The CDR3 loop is CSARDERQSIYGYTF. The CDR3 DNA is TGCAGTGCTAGAGATGAGAGACAGAGTATCTATGGCTACACCTTC.